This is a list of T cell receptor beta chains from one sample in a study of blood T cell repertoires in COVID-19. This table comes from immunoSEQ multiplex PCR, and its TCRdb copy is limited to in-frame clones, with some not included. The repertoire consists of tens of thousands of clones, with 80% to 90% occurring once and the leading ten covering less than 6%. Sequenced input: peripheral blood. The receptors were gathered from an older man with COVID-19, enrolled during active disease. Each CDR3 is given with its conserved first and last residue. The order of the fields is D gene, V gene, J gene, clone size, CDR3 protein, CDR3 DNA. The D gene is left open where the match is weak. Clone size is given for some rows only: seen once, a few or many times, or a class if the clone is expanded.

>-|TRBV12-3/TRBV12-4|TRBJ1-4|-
CASAGGFGEKLFF
TGTGCCAGCGCTGGGGGGTTCGGTGAAAAACTGTTTTTT
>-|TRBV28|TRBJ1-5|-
CASSLLQGLGNQPQHF
TGTGCCAGCAGTTTACTCCAGGGCCTCGGCAATCAGCCCCAGCATTTT
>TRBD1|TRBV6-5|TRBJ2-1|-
CASSYIKGAVEQFF
TGTGCCAGCAGTTACATCAAGGGGGCGGTTGAGCAGTTCTTC
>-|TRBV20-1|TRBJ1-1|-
CSPTGFPAFF
TGCAGTCCCACAGGGTTTCCAGCTTTCTTT
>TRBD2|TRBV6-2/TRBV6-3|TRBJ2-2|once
CASSLAGVAGGELFF
TGTGCCAGCAGCCTAGCGGGGGTCGCGGGCGGGGAGCTGTTTTTT
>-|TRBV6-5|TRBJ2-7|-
CASRRTGSSYEQYF
TGTGCCAGCAGGCGAACAGGGAGCTCCTACGAGCAGTACTTC
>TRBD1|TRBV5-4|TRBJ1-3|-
CASSLGTGSGNTIYF
TGTGCCAGCAGCTTGGGGACAGGGTCCGGAAACACCATATATTTT
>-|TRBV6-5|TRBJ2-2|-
CALAVNTGELFF
TGTGCCTTGGCGGTTAACACCGGGGAGCTGTTTTTT
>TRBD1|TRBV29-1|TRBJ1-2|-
CSVDGTGGVGYTF
TGCAGCGTGGACGGGACAGGGGGCGTAGGCTACACCTTC
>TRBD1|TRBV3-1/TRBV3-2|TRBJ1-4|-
CASSQAGGFDEKLFF
TGTGCCAGCAGCCAAGCAGGGGGATTCGATGAAAAACTGTTTTTT
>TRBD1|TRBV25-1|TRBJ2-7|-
CASSELGTGAMEQYF
TGTGCCAGCAGTGAATTGGGGACAGGGGCCATGGAGCAGTACTTC
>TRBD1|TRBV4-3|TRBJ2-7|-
CASSQDWTGVYEQYF
TGCGCCAGCAGCCAAGATTGGACAGGGGTATACGAGCAGTACTTC
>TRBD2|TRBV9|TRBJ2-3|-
CASSVALPSGGRTDTQYF
TGTGCCAGCAGCGTAGCGTTGCCTAGCGGGGGGCGCACAGATACGCAGTATTTT
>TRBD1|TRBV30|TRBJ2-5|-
CAWTPGQGRETQYF
TGTGCCTGGACCCCGGGACAGGGTAGAGAGACCCAGTACTTC
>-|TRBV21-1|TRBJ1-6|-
CASSAQGFDRGESYNSPLHF
TGTGCCAGCAGCGCCCAGGGGTTTGACAGGGGTGAGTCCTATAATTCACCCCTCCACTTT
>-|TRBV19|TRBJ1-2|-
CASTKSRSNYGYTF
TGTGCCAGTACAAAATCACGGTCTAACTATGGCTACACCTTC
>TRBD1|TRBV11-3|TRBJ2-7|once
CASSLGGQSLYEQYF
TGTGCCAGCAGCCTAGGGGGACAGAGTCTCTACGAGCAGTACTTC
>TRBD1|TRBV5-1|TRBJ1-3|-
CASSWRQGTSGNTIYF
TGCGCCAGCAGCTGGAGACAGGGGACCTCTGGAAACACCATATATTTT
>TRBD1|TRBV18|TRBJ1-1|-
CASSAAGTVNTEAFF
TGTGCCAGCTCAGCTGCCGGGACAGTGAACACTGAAGCTTTCTTT
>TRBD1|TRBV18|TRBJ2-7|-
CASSTNEVAGGTTYEQYF
TGTGCCAGCTCTACAAATGAGGTGGCAGGGGGAACAACCTACGAGCAGTACTTC
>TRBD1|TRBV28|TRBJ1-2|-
CASTLAGTGHGYTF
TGTGCCAGCACCCTTGCCGGGACAGGACATGGCTACACCTTC
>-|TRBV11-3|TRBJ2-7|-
CASSLEEVAYEQYF
TGTGCCAGCAGCTTAGAGGAGGTGGCCTACGAGCAGTACTTC
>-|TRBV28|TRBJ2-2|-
CASSLFPVNTGELFF
TGTGCCAGCAGTTTGTTCCCAGTGAACACCGGGGAGCTGTTTTTT
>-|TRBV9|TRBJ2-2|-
CASSVAPLNTGELFF
TGTGCCAGCAGCGTAGCTCCCCTGAACACCGGGGAGCTGTTTTTT
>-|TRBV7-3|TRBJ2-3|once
CASSPLEGTDTQYF
TGTGCCAGCAGCCCGCTGGAGGGCACAGATACGCAGTATTTT
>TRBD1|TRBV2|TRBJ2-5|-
CASKSRQGAILETQYF
TGTGCCAGCAAAAGCCGACAGGGGGCGATCTTAGAGACCCAGTACTTC
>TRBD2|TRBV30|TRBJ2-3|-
CAWSVTSGRTDTQYF
TGTGCCTGGAGTGTTACTAGCGGCCGCACAGATACGCAGTATTTT
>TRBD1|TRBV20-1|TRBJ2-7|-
CSASLGQGSQEQYF
TGCAGTGCTAGTCTCGGACAGGGATCGCAAGAGCAGTACTTC
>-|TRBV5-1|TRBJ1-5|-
CASSPTGSANQPQHF
TGCGCCAGCAGTCCCACAGGGTCCGCTAATCAGCCCCAGCATTTT
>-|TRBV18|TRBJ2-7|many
CASSPPTPPYEQYF
TGTGCCAGCTCACCACCGACACCTCCCTACGAGCAGTACTTC
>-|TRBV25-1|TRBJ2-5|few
CASTLRIGVRETQYF
TGTGCCAGCACTCTAAGAATAGGGGTCCGAGAGACCCAGTACTTC
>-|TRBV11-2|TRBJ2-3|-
CASSLWGSWTDTQYF
TGTGCCAGCAGCTTGTGGGGCTCTTGGACAGATACGCAGTATTTT
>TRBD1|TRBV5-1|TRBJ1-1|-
CASSLLDRGTEAFF
TGCGCCAGCAGCTTACTGGACAGGGGCACTGAAGCTTTCTTT
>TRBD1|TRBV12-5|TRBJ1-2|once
CASGPGQKFGYTF
TGTGCTAGTGGTCCGGGACAGAAATTCGGCTACACCTTC
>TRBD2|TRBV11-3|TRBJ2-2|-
CASSPGGGNTGELFF
TGTGCCAGCAGCCCGGGAGGAGGGAACACCGGGGAGCTGTTTTTT
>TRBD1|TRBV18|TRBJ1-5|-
CASSPQTGLGNQPQHF
TGTGCCAGCTCACCACAGACAGGGCTTGGCAATCAGCCCCAGCATTTT
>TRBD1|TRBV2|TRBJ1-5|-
CASSGTGGSNQPQHF
TGTGCCAGCAGCGGGACAGGGGGAAGCAATCAGCCCCAGCATTTT
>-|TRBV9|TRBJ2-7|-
CASSVGGYVSEQYF
TGTGCCAGCAGCGTAGGAGGGTACGTATCCGAGCAGTACTTC
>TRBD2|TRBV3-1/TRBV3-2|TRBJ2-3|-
CASSQVGGADTQYF
TGTGCCAGCAGCCAAGTCGGGGGGGCAGATACGCAGTATTTT
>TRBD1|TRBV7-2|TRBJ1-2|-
CASSLGDRNGDYGYTF
TGTGCCAGCAGCTTAGGGGACAGGAACGGGGACTATGGCTACACCTTC
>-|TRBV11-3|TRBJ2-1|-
CASSTSRLFYNEQFF
TGTGCCAGCAGCACATCTCGACTATTCTACAATGAGCAGTTCTTC
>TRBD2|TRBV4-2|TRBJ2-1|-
CASSLTSGGINEQFF
TGTGCCAGCAGCCTGACTAGCGGGGGGATTAATGAGCAGTTCTTC
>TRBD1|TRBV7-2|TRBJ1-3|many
CASSFGTGKGNTIYF
TGTGCCAGCAGCTTCGGGACAGGGAAGGGAAACACCATATATTTT
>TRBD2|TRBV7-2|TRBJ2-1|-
CASSLSGTYNEQFF
TGTGCCAGCAGCTTAAGCGGGACCTACAATGAGCAGTTCTTC
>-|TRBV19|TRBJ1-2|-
CASSIHLNYGYTF
TGTGCCAGTAGTATACATCTAAACTATGGCTACACCTTC
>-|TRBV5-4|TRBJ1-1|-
CASSSPEGNTEAFF
TGTGCCAGCAGCTCGCCCGAGGGGAACACTGAAGCTTTCTTT
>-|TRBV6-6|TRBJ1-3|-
CASSYGLGSSGNTIYF
TGTGCCAGCAGTTACGGTTTGGGGAGCTCTGGAAACACCATATATTTT
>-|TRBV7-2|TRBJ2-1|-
CASSPLGGGGPNEQFF
TGTGCCAGCAGCCCCTTAGGTGGGGGGGGGCCCAATGAGCAGTTCTTC
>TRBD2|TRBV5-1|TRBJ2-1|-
CASSLGLARNEQFF
TGCGCCAGCAGCCTGGGACTAGCGCGAAATGAGCAGTTCTTC
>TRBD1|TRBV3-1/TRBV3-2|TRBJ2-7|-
CASSQDTGGYEQYF
TGTGCCAGCAGCCAGGATACAGGGGGCTACGAGCAGTACTTC
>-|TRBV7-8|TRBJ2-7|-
CASSLSLGTYEQYF
TGTGCCAGCAGCTTATCTCTAGGAACCTACGAGCAGTACTTC
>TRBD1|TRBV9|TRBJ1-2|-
CASSPGQGQGYTF
TGTGCCAGCAGCCCCGGACAGGGCCAGGGCTACACCTTC
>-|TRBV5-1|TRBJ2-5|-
CASCLKETQYF
TGCGCCAGCTGCCTAAAGGAGACCCAGTACTTC